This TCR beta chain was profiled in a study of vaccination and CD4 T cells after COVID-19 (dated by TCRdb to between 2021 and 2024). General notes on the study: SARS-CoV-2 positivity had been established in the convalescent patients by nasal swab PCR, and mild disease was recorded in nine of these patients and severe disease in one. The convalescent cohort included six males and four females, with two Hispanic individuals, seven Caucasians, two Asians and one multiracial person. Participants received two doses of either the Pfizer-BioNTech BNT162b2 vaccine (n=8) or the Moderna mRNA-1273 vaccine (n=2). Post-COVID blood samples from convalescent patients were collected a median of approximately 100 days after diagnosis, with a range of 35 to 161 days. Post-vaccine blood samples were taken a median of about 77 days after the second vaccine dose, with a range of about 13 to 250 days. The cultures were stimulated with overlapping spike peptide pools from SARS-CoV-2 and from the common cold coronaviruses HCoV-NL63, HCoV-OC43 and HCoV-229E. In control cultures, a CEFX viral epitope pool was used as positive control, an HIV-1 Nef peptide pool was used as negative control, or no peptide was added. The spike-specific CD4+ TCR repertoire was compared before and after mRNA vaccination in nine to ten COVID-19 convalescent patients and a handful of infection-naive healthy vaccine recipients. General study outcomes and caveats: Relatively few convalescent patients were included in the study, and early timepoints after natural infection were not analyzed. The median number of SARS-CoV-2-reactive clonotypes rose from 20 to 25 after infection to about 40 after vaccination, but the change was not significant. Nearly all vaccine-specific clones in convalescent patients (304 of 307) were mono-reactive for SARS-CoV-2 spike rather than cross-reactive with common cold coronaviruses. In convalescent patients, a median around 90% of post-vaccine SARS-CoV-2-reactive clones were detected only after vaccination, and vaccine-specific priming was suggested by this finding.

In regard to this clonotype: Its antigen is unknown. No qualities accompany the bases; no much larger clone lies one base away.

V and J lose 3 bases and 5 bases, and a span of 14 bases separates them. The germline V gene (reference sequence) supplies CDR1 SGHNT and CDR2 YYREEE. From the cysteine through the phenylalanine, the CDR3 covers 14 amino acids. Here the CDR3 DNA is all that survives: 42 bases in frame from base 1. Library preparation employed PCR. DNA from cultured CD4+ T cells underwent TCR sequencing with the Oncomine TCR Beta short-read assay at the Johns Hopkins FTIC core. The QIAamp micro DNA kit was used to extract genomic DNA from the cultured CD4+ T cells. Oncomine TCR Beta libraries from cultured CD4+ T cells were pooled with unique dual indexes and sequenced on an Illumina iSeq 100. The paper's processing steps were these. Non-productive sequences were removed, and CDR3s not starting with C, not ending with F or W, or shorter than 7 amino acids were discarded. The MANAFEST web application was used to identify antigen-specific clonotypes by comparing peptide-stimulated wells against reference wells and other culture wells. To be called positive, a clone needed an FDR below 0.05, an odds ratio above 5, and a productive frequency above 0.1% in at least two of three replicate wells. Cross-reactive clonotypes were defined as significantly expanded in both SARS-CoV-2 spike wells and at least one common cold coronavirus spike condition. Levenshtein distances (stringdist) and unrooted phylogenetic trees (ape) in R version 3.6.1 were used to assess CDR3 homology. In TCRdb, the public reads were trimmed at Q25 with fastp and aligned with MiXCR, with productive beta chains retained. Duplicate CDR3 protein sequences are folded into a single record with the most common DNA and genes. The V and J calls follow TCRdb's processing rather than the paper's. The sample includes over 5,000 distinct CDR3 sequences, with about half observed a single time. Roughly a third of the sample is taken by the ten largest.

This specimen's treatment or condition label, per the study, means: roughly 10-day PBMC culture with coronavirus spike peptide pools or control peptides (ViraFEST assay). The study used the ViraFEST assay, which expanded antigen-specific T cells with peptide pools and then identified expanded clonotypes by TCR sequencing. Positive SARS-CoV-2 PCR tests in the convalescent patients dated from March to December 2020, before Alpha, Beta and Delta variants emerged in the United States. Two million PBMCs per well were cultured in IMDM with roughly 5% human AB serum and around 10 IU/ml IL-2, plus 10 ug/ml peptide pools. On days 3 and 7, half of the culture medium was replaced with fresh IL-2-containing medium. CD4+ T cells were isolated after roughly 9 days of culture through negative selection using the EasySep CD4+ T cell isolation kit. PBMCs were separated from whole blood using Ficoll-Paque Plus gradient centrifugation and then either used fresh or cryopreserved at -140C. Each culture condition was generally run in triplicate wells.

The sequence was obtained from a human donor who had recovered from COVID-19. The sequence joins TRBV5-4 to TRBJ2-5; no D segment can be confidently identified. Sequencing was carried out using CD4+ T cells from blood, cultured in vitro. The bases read TGTGCCAGCAGCTCTAGTCCCCTCGGGGAGACCCAGTACTTC. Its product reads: CASSSSPLGETQYF. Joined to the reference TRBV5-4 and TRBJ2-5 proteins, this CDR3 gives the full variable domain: ETGVTQSPTHLIKTRGQQVTLRCSSQSGHNTVSWYQQALGQGPQFIFQYYREEENGRGNFPPRFSGLQFPNYSSELNVNALELDDSALYLCASSSSPLGETQYFGPGTRLLVL.